The clone carrying this TCR beta chain was found a few times. The record originates from a study of T cells in Graves' hyperthyroidism and ophthalmopathy. Germline V gene lookup returns CDR1 KGHDR and CDR2 SFDVKD. The CDR3 has 17 amino acids. V gave up 3 bases and J gave up 4 bases; unmatched junction bases: 10. Regions amplified from RNA transcripts were the TCR beta CDR3 regions. First-round RT-PCR of the TCR CDR3 relied on the HTBI primer set. Using its own MiXCR run on the multiplex PCR reads, TCRdb lists one record per CDR3 protein. The sample contains more than 650,000 distinct CDR3 sequences, around 15% of which appear only once.

The receptor was isolated from a woman aged 18-35 years with Graves' hyperthyroidism. The sample comprised blood. This chain connects TRBV24-1 to TRBJ2-1; 8 bases fit TRBD1. CDR3 coding DNA: TGTGCCACCAGTGATCTATCCGGGACAGGCGAGTACAATGAGCAGTTCTTC. It is translated as CATSDLSGTGEYNEQFF.